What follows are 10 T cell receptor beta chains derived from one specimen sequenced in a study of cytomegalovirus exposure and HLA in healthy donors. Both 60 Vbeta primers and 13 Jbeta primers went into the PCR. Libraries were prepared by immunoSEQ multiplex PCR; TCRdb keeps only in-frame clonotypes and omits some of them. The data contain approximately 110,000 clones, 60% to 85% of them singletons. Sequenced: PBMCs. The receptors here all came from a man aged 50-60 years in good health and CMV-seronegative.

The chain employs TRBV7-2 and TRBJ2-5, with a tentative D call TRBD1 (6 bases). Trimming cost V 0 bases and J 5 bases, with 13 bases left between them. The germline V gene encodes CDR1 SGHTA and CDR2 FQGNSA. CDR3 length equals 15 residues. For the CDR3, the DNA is TGTGCCAGCAGCTTAGCAGGACAGTACCTGGAGACCCAGTACTTC. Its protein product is CASSLAGQYLETQYF.

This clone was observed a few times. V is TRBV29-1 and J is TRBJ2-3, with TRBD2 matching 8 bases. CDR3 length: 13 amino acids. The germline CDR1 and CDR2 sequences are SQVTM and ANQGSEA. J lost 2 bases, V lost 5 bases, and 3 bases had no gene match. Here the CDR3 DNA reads TGCAGCGTTTCAGCGGGGGACACAGATACGCAGTATTTT. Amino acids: CSVSAGDTDTQYF.

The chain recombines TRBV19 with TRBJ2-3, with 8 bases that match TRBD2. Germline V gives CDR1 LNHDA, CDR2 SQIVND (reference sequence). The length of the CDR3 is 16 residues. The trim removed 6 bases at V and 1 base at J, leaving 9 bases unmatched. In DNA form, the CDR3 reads TGTGCCAGTAGGGGCGGGGGGCCCGGGGGCACAGATACGCAGTATTTT. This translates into CASRGGGPGGTDTQYF.

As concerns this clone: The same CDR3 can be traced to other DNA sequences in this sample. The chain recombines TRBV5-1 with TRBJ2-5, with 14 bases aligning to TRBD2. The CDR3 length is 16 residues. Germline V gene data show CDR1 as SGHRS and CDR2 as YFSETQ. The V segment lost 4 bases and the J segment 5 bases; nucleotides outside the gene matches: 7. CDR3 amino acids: CASSLGLAGGQETQYF. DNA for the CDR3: TGCGCCAGCAGCCTAGGACTAGCGGGGGGACAGGAGACCCAGTACTTC.

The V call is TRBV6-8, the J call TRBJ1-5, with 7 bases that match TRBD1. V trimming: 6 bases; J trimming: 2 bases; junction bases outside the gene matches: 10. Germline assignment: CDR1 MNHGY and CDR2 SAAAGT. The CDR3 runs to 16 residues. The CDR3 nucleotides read TGTGCCAGCAGACACAGGGGTCACCCCTGCAATCAGCCCCAGCATTTT. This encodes CASRHRGHPCNQPQHF.

The CDR3 DNA sequence: TGTGCCAGCACGATCGGGACTAGCGGGGGGGCGGGTACGCAGTATTTT. Protein: CASTIGTSGGAGTQYF. The rearrangement links TRBV9 to TRBJ2-3; 16 nucleotides match TRBD2. Germline assignment: CDR1 SGDLS and CDR2 YYNGEE. This CDR3 contains 16 residues. V was clipped by 6 bases and J by 8 bases; unmatched bases: 9.

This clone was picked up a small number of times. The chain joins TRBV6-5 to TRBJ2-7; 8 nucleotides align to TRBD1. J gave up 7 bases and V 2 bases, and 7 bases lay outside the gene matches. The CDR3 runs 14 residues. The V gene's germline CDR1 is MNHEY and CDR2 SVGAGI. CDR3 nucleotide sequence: TGTGCCAGCAGTTACACGCAGGGGGCGTATGAGCAGTACGTC. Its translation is CASSYTQGAYEQYV.

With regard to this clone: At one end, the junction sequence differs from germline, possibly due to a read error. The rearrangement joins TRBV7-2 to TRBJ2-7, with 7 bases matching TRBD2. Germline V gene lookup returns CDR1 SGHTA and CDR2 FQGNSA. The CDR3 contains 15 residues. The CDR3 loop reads CASSLEGLSSYEQYF. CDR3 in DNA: TGTGCTAGCAGCTTGGAGGGACTAAGTTCCTACGAGCAGTACTTC.

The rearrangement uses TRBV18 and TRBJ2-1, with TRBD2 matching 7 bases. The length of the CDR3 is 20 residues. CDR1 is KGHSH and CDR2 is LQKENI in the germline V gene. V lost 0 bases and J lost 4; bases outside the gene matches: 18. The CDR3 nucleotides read TGTGCCAGCTCACCACCGGTAAGGATAGCGGGCTACCTAGATTACAATGAGCAGTTCTTC. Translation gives CASSPPVRIAGYLDYNEQFF.

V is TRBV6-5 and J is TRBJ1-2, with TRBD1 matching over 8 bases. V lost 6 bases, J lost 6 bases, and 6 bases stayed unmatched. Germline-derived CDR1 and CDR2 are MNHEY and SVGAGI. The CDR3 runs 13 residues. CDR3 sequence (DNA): TGTGCCAGCAGACCTCAGGGGGCGGATGGCTACACCTTC. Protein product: CASRPQGADGYTF.